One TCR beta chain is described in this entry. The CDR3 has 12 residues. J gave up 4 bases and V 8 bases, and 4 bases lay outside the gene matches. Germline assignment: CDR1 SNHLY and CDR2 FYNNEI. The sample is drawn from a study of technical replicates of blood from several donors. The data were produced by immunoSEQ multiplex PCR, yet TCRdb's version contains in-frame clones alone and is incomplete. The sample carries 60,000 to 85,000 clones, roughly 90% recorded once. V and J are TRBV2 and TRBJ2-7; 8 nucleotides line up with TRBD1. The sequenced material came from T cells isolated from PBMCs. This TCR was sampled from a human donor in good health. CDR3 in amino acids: CASAGQVYEQYF. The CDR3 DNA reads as TGTGCCAGCGCGGGACAGGTATACGAGCAGTACTTC.